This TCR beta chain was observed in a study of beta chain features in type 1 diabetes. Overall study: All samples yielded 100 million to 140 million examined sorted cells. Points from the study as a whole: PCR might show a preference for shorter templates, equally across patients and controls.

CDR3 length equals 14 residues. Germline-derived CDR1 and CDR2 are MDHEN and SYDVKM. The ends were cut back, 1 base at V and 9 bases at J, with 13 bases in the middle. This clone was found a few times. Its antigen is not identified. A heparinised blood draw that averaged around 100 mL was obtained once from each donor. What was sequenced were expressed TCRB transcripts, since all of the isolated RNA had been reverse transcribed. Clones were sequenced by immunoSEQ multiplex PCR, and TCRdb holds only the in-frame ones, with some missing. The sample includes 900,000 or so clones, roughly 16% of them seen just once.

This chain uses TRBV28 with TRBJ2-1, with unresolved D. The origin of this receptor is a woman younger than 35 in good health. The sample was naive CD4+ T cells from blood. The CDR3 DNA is TGTGCCAGCAGTTTATCGGCGGCTTTCACTGAGCAGTTCTTC. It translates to CASSLSAAFTEQFF.